The next 17 T cell receptor beta chains were all read from a single sample in a study of blood T cell repertoires in COVID-19. TCRdb keeps only in-frame clones here, not all; method: immunoSEQ multiplex PCR. This repertoire shows around 390,000 clones, about 86% found once; its top ten account for 10%. What was sequenced was PBMCs or T cells enriched from blood (not recorded which). The receptors shown here come from a woman aged 50 to 60 who had recovered from COVID-19.

The rearrangement links TRBV19 to TRBJ1-2; 7 nucleotides match TRBD1. The V gene end was trimmed by 1 base and the J gene end by 2 bases; junction bases not matched to a gene: 10. Germline V lookup: CDR1 LNHDA, CDR2 SQIVND (reference sequence). The CDR3 sequence is 17 residues long. The CDR3 reads CASSIGILQQGNYGYTF. Here the CDR3 DNA reads TGTGCCAGTAGTATAGGGATACTACAACAGGGGAACTATGGCTACACCTTC.

V gene TRBV5-1 combines with J gene TRBJ2-7; D is uncertain. Germline lookup yields CDR1 SGHRS and CDR2 YFSETQ. The CDR3 contains 14 residues. V shed 0 bases and J shed 3 bases, with 10 bases lying between them. In DNA, the CDR3 is TGCGCCAGCAGCTTGGGGGTCAACAGCTACGAGCAGTACTTC. Its protein is CASSLGVNSYEQYF. Together with reference TRBV5-1 and TRBJ2-7, the CDR3 gives the full variable domain: KAGVTQTPRYLIKTRGQQVTLSCSPISGHRSVSWYQQTPGQGLQFLFEYFSETQRNKGNFPGRFSGRQFSNSRSEMNVSTLELGDSALYLCASSLGVNSYEQYFGPGTRLTVT.

This sequence joins TRBV6-2 or TRBV6-3 and TRBJ2-6, with TRBD2 as a possible D gene (5 bases). Germline lookup yields CDR1 MNHEY and CDR2 SVGEGT. There are 16 residues in the CDR3. The V end was cut by 5 bases, the J end by 0 bases, with 11 bases between. CDR3 DNA: TGTGCCAGCAGTCCGACGGGGAACTCTGGGGCCAACGTCCTGACTTTC. Translation gives CASSPTGNSGANVLTF.

V usage is TRBV6-5 and J usage is TRBJ1-4; 9 positions agree with TRBD1. In germline, CDR1 is MNHEY, CDR2 SVGAGI. Germline trimming cut 6 bases from V and 7 bases from J; bases unmatched to any gene: 9. The CDR3 length is 15 residues. CDR3 sequence reads: CASRYQTGGGEKLFF. The DNA of the CDR3 is TGTGCCAGCAGATACCAGACAGGGGGGGGTGAAAAACTGTTTTTT.

The chain is built from TRBV7-9 and TRBJ1-6, with D tentatively TRBD1 (6 bases). Trimming took 1 base from V and 9 from J, leaving 10 bases between them. This CDR3 is 14 amino acids long. Germline lookup yields CDR1 SEHNR and CDR2 FQNEAQ (reference sequence). This CDR3 reads CASSLDRDRSPLHF. In nucleotides, the CDR3 is TGTGCCAGCAGCTTAGACAGGGACCGTTCACCCCTCCACTTT.

The chain combines TRBV7-6 with TRBJ2-7; 9 nucleotides align to TRBD1. Trimming removed 5 bases from V and 6 bases from J; junction bases left unmatched: 11. The germline gives CDR1 SGHVS, CDR2 FNYEAQ. This CDR3 spans 15 amino acids. The CDR3 protein is CASSPAPGQGREQYF. CDR3 coding DNA: TGTGCCAGCAGCCCCGCTCCGGGACAGGGACGCGAGCAGTACTTC.

The chain joins TRBV20-1 to TRBJ2-3, with D perhaps TRBD2 (5 bases). CDR3 length equals 11 residues. Trimming removed 6 bases at V and 8 bases at J, with 12 bases between. Germline V gene sequence: CDR1 DFQATT, CDR2 SNEGSKA (reference sequence). This chain's CDR3 is CSALSGGTQYF. The DNA for the CDR3 is TGCAGTGCCCTTTCCGGAGGTACGCAGTATTTT.

The CDR3 region is CASSPEVSGGINEKLFF. CDR3 DNA: TGTGCCAGCAGCCCAGAGGTATCGGGGGGAATAAATGAAAAACTGTTTTTT. This sequence joins TRBV9 and TRBJ1-4, with TRBD1 as a possible D gene (5 bases). Germline V gene sequence: CDR1 SGDLS, CDR2 YYNGEE. The CDR3 runs to 17 residues. The V end was cut by 4 bases, the J end by 5 bases, with 21 bases between.

The chain is built from TRBV7-9 and TRBJ1-2, with a tentative D call TRBD1 (5 bases). CDR1 and CDR2 from the germline V gene are SEHNR and FQNEAQ (reference sequence). V lost 3 bases to trimming and J lost 5 bases, with 7 bases between them. This CDR3 spans 12 amino acids. The CDR3 bases are TGTGCCAGCAGCTTGGGGACTTATGGCTACACCTTC. Its translation: CASSLGTYGYTF.

The chain recombines TRBV15 with TRBJ2-7; D might be TRBD2 (5 bases). Trimming left V 0 bases short and J 6 bases short, with 15 bases between. Per the germline V gene, CDR1 is LNHNV and CDR2 is YYDKDF (reference sequence). The CDR3 is 15 amino acids. The CDR3 sequence is CATSRDKGVRGEQYF. The CDR3 DNA is TGTGCCACCAGCAGAGATAAGGGAGTTCGGGGCGAGCAGTACTTC.

The CDR3, as DNA: TGTGCCAGCAGTCCCCTCTCCGACAGGGCATCGAGCTACACCTTC. It translates to CASSPLSDRASSYTF. The V call is TRBV27, the J call TRBJ1-2; 7 nucleotides line up with TRBD1. V lost 5 bases to trimming and J lost 9 bases; unmatched junction nucleotides: 15. CDR1 and CDR2 from the germline V gene are MNHEY and SMNVEV (reference sequence). This CDR3 has 15 residues.

This clone was seen only a few times. The genes are TRBV5-1 and TRBJ2-7, with D perhaps matching TRBD2 (6 bases). There are 16 residues in the CDR3. With 0 bases removed from V and 5 bases from J, the gap between germline ends came to 18 bases. Germline V gene sequence: CDR1 SGHRS, CDR2 YFSETQ. The CDR3 sequence: CASSLGPLGGINEQYF. DNA of the CDR3: TGCGCCAGCAGCTTGGGACCCCTGGGGGGTATCAACGAGCAGTACTTC.

The genes are TRBV30 and TRBJ1-3; weak D call: TRBD1 (5 bases). V dropped 5 bases and J dropped 1 base, with 12 bases sitting between them. The CDR3 length is 14 residues. The germline V gene has CDR1 GTSNPN and CDR2 SVGIG (reference sequence). The CDR3 region has the DNA TGTGCCTGGGAAGACCGGGGGTCTGGAAACACCATATATTTT. Protein sequence: CAWEDRGSGNTIYF.

This clone appeared a single time. J is TRBJ1-5 and V is TRBV10-1, with D perhaps TRBD1 (5 bases). V dropped 5 bases and J dropped 4 bases, with 15 bases sitting between them. Per the germline V gene, CDR1 is WNHNN and CDR2 is SYGVQD (reference sequence). CDR3 length equals 15 residues. CDR3 residues: CASSTDSGGNQPQHF. The CDR3 DNA is TGCGCCAGCAGTACCGACAGCGGGGGGAATCAGCCCCAGCATTTT.

V and J are TRBV4-3 and TRBJ1-2, with 9 positions matching TRBD1. Unmatched junction bases numbered 2, after V lost 5 bases and J lost 4 bases. Germline-derived CDR1 and CDR2 are LGHNA and YSLEER. The CDR3 totals 13 residues. Here the CDR3 DNA reads TGCGCCAGCAGCACACAGGGGGCCTATGGCTACACCTTC. This gives the protein CASSTQGAYGYTF.

The chain has TRBV9 and TRBJ1-1; 9 positions agree with TRBD1. There are 15 residues in the CDR3. With 0 bases clipped from V and 5 bases from J, the junction kept 5 bases outside the gene matches. The germline V gene encodes CDR1 SGDLS and CDR2 YYNGEE. Here the CDR3 reads CASSVVVQGATEAFF. The DNA for the CDR3 is TGTGCCAGCAGCGTAGTAGTACAGGGGGCGACTGAAGCTTTCTTT.

The rearrangement uses TRBV7-6 and TRBJ1-2, with 8 bases aligning to TRBD1. The trim removed 6 bases at V and 3 bases at J, leaving 9 bases unmatched. The CDR3 spans 15 residues. Germline V lookup: CDR1 SGHVS, CDR2 FNYEAQ. The CDR3 nucleotides read TGTGCCAGCAGATCAGGACAGGGAGTTGACTATGGCTACACCTTC. This codes for CASRSGQGVDYGYTF.